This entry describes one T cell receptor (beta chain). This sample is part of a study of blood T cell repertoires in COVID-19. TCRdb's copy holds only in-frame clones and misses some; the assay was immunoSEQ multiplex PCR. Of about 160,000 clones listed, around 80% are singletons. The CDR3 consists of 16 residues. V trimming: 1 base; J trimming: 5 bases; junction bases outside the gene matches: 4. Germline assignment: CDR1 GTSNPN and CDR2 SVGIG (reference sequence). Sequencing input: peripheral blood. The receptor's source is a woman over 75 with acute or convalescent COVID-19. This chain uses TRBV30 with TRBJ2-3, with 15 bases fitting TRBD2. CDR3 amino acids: CAWSAGTSGRKDTQYF. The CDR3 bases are TGTGCCTGGAGTGCAGGGACTAGCGGGAGGAAAGATACGCAGTATTTT.